This T cell receptor beta chain came from a study of CD8 T cells in cerebrospinal fluid in Alzheimer's disease. Study-level findings and limits: No causal link between EBV and Alzheimer's follows from EBV-specific cerebrospinal fluid TCRs, authors warned. In mild cognitive impairment or Alzheimer's disease, the biggest CSF clone made up more TCRs than in controls.

Using the 10x single-cell sequencing reads, TCRdb records one entry per CDR3 protein without DNA. This table lists about 1,200 distinct CDR3 sequences. This CDR3 is built from 14 residues. CDR1 is SNHLY and CDR2 is FYNNEI in the germline V gene. Neurodegeneration in patients was confirmed with biomarkers including neurofilament, amyloid-beta and tau. Measured by frequency, this clonotype is medium-sized (0.01 to 0.1%). Its specificity is not known. Sequencing used cerebrospinal fluid. This clonotype was sampled from a human donor with Alzheimer's disease. This chain uses TRBV2 with TRBJ2-4. CDR3 sequence reads: CASTFRTGLNIQYF.